The present entry profiles one T cell receptor (beta chain) with its context. Germline values: CDR1 SGHVS, CDR2 FQNEAQ. V was shortened by 1 base and J by 1 base, with 13 bases between the two germline ends. The CDR3 loop spans 16 amino acids. The sample belongs to a study of CD8 T cells in Susac syndrome. TEMRA cells were FACS-enriched, with CD8+ and CD4+ T cells isolated negatively. Reverse transcription of roughly 0.45 to 1 ug RNA used random hexamers. The method of amplification for TCR beta CDR3 was immunoSEQ multiplex PCR, covering 54 Vbeta and 13 Jbeta. Each CDR3 protein gets one entry after TCRdb re-called the immunoSEQ multiplex PCR reads with MiXCR. The sample comprises over 120,000 distinct CDR3 sequences, approximately 93% of which are singletons, and over 0.07% rests with the top ten.

This TCR was recovered from a human donor in good health. Sequenced: CD4+ T cells from PBMCs. This sequence joins TRBV7-8 and TRBJ2-5; TRBD2 is a possible D gene (6 bases). CDR3 sequence (DNA): TGTGCCAGCAGCTTAGGGCAAGCGGGCCTCCAAGAGACCCAGTACTTC. It translates to CASSLGQAGLQETQYF.